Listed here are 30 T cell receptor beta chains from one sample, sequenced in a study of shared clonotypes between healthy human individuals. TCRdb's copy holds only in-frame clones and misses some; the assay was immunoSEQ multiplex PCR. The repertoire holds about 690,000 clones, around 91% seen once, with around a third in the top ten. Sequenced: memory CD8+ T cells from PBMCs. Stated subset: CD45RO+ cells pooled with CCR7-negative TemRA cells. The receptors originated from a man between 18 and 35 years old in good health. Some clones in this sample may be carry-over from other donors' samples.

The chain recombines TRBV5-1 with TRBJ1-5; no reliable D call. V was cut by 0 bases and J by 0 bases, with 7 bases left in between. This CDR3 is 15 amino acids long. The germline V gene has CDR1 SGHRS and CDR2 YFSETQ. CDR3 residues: CASSLGENSNQPQHF. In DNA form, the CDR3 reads TGCGCCAGCAGCTTGGGCGAGAATAGCAATCAGCCCCAGCATTTT.

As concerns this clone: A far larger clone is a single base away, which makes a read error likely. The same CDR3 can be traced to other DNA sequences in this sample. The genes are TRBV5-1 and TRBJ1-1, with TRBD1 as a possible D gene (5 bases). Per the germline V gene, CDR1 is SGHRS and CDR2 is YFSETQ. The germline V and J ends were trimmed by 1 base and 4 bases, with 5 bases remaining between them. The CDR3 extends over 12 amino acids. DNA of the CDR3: TGCGCCAGCAGCTTGAGGGGCACTGAAGCTTTCTTT. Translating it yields CASSLRGTEAFF.

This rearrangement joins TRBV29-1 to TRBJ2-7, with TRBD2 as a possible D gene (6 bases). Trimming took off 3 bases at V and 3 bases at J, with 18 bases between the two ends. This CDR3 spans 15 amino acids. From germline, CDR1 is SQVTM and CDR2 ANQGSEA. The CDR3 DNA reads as TGCAGCGTTGAGCGGGTTAGCGGAACGATCTACGAGCAGTACTTC. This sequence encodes CSVERVSGTIYEQYF.

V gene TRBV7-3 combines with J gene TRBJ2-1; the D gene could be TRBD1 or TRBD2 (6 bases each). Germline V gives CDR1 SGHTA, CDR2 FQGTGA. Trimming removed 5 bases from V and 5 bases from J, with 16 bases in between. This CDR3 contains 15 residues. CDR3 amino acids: CASSPLGGGNNEQFF. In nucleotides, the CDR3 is TGTGCCAGCAGCCCCCTGGGGGGCGGAAACAATGAGCAGTTCTTC.

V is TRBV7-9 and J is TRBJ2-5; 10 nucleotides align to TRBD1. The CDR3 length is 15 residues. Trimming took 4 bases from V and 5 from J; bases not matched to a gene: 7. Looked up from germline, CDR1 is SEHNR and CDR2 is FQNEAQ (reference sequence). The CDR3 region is CASSYRQGARETQYF. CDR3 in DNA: TGTGCCAGCAGCTACAGACAGGGGGCGCGGGAGACCCAGTACTTC.

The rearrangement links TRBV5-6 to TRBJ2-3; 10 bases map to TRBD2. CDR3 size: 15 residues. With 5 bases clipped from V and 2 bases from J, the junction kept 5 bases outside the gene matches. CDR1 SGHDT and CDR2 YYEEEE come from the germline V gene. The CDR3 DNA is TGTGCCAGCAGTTCTCTAGCGGGGGTCACAGATACGCAGTATTTT. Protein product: CASSSLAGVTDTQYF. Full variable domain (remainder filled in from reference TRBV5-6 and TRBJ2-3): DAGVTQSPTHLIKTRGQQVTLRCSPKSGHDTVSWYQQALGQGPQFIFQYYEEEERQRGNFPDRFSGHQFPNYSSELNVNALLLGDSALYLCASSSLAGVTDTQYFGPGTRLTVL.

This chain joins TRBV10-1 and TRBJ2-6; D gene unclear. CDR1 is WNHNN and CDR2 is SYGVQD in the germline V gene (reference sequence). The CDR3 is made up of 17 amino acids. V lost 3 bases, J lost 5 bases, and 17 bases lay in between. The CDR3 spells CASSDRIAQSRANVLTF. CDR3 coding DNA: TGCGCCAGCAGTGATCGGATCGCACAAAGTCGGGCCAACGTCCTGACTTTC.

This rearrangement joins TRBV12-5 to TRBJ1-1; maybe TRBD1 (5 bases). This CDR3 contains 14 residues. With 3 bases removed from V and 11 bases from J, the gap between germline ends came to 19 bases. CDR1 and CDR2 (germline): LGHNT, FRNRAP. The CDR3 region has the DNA TGTGCTAGTGGTTTACATCCTGGGGGGAGCGGTGCTTTCTTT. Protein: CASGLHPGGSGAFF.

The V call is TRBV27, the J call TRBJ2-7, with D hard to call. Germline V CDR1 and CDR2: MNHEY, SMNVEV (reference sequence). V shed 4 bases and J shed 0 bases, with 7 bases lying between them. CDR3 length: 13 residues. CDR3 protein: CASSWSYSYEQYF. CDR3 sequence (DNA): TGTGCCAGCAGTTGGAGCTACTCCTACGAGCAGTACTTC.

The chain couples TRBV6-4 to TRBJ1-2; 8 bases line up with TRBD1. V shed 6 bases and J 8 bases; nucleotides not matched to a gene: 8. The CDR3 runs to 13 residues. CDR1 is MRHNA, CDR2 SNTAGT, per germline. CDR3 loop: CASSETGVGGYTF. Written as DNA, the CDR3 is TGTGCCAGCAGCGAGACAGGGGTCGGCGGCTACACCTTC.

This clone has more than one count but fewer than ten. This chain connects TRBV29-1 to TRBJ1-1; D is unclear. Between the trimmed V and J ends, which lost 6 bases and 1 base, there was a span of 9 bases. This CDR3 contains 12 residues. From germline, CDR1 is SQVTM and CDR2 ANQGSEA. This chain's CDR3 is CSVLLENTEAFF. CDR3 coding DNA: TGCAGCGTCCTCCTGGAGAACACTGAAGCTTTCTTT.

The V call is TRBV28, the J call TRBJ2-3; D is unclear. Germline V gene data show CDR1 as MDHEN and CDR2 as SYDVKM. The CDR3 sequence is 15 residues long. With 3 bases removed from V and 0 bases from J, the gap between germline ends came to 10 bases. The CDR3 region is CASSLFGLSTDTQYF. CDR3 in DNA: TGTGCCAGCAGTTTGTTCGGCCTAAGCACAGATACGCAGTATTTT.

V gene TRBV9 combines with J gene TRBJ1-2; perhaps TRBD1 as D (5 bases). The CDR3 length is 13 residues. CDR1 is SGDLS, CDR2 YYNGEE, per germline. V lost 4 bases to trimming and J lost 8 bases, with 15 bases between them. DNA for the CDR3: TGTGCCAGCAGCTTGACTTCCCAGGGCGGCTACACCTTC. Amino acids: CASSLTSQGGYTF.

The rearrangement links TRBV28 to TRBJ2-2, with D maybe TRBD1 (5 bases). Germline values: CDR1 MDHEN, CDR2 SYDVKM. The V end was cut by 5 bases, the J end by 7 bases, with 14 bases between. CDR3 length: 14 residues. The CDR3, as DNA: TGTGCCAGCAGTCCCCGACAGCTCCGCGGGGAGCTGTTTTTT. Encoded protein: CASSPRQLRGELFF.

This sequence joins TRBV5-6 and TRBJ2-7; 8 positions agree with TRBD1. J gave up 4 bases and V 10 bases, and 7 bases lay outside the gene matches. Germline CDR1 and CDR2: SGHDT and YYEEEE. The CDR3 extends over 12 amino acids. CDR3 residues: CAGGTGPYEQYF. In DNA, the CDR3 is TGTGCCGGGGGGACAGGACCTTACGAGCAGTACTTC. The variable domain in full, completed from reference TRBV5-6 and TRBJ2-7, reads DAGVTQSPTHLIKTRGQQVTLRCSPKSGHDTVSWYQQALGQGPQFIFQYYEEEERQRGNFPDRFSGHQFPNYSSELNVNALLLGDSALYLCAGGTGPYEQYFGPGTRLTVT.

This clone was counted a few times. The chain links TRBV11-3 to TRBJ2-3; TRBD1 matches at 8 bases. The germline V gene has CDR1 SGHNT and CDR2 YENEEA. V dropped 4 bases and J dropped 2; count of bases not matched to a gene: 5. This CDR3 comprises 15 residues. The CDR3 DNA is TGTGCCAGCAGCTGGGGGCAGGGGGCCACAGATACGCAGTATTTT. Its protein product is CASSWGQGATDTQYF.

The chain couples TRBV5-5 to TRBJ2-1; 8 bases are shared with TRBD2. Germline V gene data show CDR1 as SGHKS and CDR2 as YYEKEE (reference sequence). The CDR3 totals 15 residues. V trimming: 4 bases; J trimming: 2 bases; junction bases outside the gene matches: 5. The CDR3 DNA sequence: TGTGCCAGCAGCCCGAGCGGGAGAGCCTACAATGAGCAGTTCTTC. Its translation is CASSPSGRAYNEQFF.

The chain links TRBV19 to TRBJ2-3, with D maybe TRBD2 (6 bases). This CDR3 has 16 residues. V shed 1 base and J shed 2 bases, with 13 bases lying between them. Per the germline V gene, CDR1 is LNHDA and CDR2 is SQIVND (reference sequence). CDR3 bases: TGTGCCAGTAGTATAGTCCTAGGGACTCACACAGATACGCAGTATTTT. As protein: CASSIVLGTHTDTQYF.

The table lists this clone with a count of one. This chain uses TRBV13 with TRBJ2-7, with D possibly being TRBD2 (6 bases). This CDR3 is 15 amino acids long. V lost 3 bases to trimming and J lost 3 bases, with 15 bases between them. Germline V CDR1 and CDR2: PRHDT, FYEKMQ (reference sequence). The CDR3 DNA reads TGTGCCAGCAGCTTCGGGACTCTGAGGGACTACGAGCAGTACTTC. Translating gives CASSFGTLRDYEQYF. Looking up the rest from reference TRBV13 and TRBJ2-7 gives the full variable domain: AAGVIQSPRHLIKEKRETATLKCYPIPRHDTVYWYQQGPGQDPQFLISFYEKMQSDKGSIPDRFSAQQFSDYHSELNMSSLELGDSALYFCASSFGTLRDYEQYFGPGTRLTVT.

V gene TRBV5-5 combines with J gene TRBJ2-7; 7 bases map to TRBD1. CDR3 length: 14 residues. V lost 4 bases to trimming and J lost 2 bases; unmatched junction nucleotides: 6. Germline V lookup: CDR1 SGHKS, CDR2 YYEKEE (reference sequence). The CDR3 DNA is TGTGCCAGCAGCCCAGAAGACAGGGCCTACGAGCAGTACTTC. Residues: CASSPEDRAYEQYF.

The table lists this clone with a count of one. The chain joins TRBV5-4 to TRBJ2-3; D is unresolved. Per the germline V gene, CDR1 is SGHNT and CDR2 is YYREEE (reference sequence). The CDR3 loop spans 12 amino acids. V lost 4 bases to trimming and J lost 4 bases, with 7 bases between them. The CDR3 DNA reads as TGTGCCAGCAGCCTGGCGCCAGATACGCAGTATTTT. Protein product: CASSLAPDTQYF.

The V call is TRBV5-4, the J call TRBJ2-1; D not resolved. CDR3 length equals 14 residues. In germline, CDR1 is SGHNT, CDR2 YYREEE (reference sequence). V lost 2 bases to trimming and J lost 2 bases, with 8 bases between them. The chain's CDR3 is CASSFLTAYNEQFF. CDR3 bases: TGTGCCAGCAGCTTCTTAACGGCCTACAATGAGCAGTTCTTC. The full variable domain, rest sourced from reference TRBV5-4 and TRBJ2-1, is ETGVTQSPTHLIKTRGQQVTLRCSSQSGHNTVSWYQQALGQGPQFIFQYYREEENGRGNFPPRFSGLQFPNYSSELNVNALELDDSALYLCASSFLTAYNEQFFGPGTRLTVL.

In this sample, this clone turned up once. DNA of the CDR3: TGTGCCAGCAGCATCGGGACAGCCAGCACAGATACGCAGTATTTT. It codes for CASSIGTASTDTQYF. This chain uses TRBV7-2 with TRBJ2-3, with TRBD1 matching over 7 bases. The CDR3 has 15 amino acids. The V and J ends lost 5 bases and 0 bases, in that order; junction bases with no gene match: 5. Germline V gene data show CDR1 as SGHTA and CDR2 as FQGNSA.

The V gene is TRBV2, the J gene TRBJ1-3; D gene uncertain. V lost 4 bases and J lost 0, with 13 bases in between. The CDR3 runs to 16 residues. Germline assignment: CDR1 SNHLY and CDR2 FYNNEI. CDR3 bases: TGTGCCAGCAGTGGAGTATGGGTCAACTCTGGAAACACCATATATTTT. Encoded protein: CASSGVWVNSGNTIYF.

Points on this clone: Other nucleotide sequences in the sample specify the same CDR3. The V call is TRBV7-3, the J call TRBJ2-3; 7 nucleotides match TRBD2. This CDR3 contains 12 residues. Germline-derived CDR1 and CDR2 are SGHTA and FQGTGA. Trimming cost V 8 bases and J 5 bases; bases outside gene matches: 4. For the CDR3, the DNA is TGTGCCAGCGGGTCGGGGGGAGATACGCAGTATTTT. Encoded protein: CASGSGGDTQYF.

The CDR3 coding sequence is TGTGCCAGCAGTCCCAAGGACTGGAATGAAAAACTGTTTTTT. This gives the protein CASSPKDWNEKLFF. The V call is TRBV27, the J call TRBJ1-4; D is unresolved. This CDR3 contains 14 residues. The V end lost 5 bases, the J end lost 5 bases, and 12 bases lay between the germline ends. Germline values: CDR1 MNHEY, CDR2 SMNVEV (reference sequence).

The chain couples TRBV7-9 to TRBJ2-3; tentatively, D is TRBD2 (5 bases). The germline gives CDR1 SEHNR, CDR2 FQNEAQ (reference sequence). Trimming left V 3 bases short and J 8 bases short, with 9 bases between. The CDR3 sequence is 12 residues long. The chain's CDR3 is CASSFQRVTQYF. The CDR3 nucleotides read TGTGCCAGCAGCTTTCAGAGGGTTACGCAGTATTTT.

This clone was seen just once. CDR3 bases: TGTGCCAGCAGCCTTACCGGGACAGGGAATTTGGAGACCCAGTACTTC. Its protein is CASSLTGTGNLETQYF. This chain joins TRBV7-3 and TRBJ2-5; TRBD1 matches 9 bases. V was clipped by 5 bases and J by 5 bases; unmatched bases: 12. CDR1 is SGHTA, CDR2 FQGTGA, per germline. There are 16 residues in the CDR3. Full variable domain (missing parts from reference TRBV7-3 and TRBJ2-5): GAGVSQTPSNKVTEKGKYVELRCDPISGHTALYWYRQSLGQGPEFLIYFQGTGAADDSGLPNDRFFAVRPEGSVSTLKIQRTERGDSAVYLCASSLTGTGNLETQYFGPGTRLLVL.

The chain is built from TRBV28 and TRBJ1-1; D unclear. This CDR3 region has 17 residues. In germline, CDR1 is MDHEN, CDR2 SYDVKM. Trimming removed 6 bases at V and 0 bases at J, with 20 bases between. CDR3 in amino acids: CASSHHPGSTLNTEAFF. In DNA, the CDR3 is TGTGCCAGCAGCCACCACCCGGGGAGTACCTTGAACACTGAAGCTTTCTTT.

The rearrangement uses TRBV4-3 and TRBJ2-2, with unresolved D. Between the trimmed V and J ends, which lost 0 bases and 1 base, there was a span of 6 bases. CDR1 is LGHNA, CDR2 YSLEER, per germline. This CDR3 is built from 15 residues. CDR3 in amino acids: CASSQDAGNTGELFF. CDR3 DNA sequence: TGCGCCAGCAGCCAAGACGCAGGGAACACCGGGGAGCTGTTTTTT.